The 29 T cell receptor beta chains given below trace back to one sample, sequenced in a study of T cell responses to AZD1222 COVID-19 vaccine. The protocol was immunoSEQ multiplex PCR, while the TCRdb copy is restricted to in-frame clones and leaves out a portion. The profile shows 130,000 to 150,000 clones, 85% to 95% of them singletons. The sequencing used peripheral blood, collected after recovery from COVID-19. These receptors all stem from an adult who had recovered from COVID-19.

The chain links TRBV10-3 to TRBJ1-2; tentatively, D is TRBD1 (6 bases). V lost 2 bases and J 8 bases, leaving 12 bases between the germline ends. CDR3 length: 13 amino acids. The V gene's germline CDR1 is ENHRY and CDR2 SYGVKD. CDR3 nucleotide sequence: TGTGCCATCAGTGAGCGGGGGGCGCAGGGCTACACCTTC. Amino acid sequence: CAISERGAQGYTF.

The genes are TRBV19 and TRBJ1-1; TRBD1 aligns across 7 bases. Germline V CDR1 and CDR2: LNHDA, SQIVND (reference sequence). The CDR3 has 14 residues. V shed 5 bases, J shed 8 bases, and the junction held 11 bases outside the gene matches. The CDR3 spells CASSPRQGRGEAFF. CDR3 DNA: TGTGCCAGTAGTCCCCGACAGGGCCGGGGGGAAGCTTTCTTT.

The chain couples TRBV28 to TRBJ1-5; 8 positions match TRBD1. CDR1 MDHEN and CDR2 SYDVKM come from the germline V gene. The CDR3 has 19 amino acids. Trimming cost V 4 bases and J 11 bases; bases outside gene matches: 25. The CDR3 nucleotides are TGTGCCAGCAGTTCACCGGGACAGGAGAAATCGGGCTATCCAAGGACCCAGCATTTT. It is translated as CASSSPGQEKSGYPRTQHF.

This chain connects TRBV11-2 to TRBJ2-1; 9 bases line up with TRBD2. The CDR3 totals 17 residues. In germline, CDR1 is SGHAT, CDR2 FQNNGV. V shed 3 bases, J shed 4 bases, and the junction held 10 bases outside the gene matches. The CDR3 bases are TGTGCCAGCAGCTTCAATAGCGGGAGAGCAGGGTACAATGAGCAGTTCTTC. Translation gives CASSFNSGRAGYNEQFF.

As concerns this clone: Mismatch with germline at one junction end may stem from a read error. The V gene is TRBV29-1, the J gene TRBJ2-2, with D perhaps matching TRBD2 (7 bases). Germline CDR1 SQVTM, CDR2 ANQGSEA. The CDR3 totals 11 residues. In DNA form, the CDR3 reads TGCAGCGTAGGGGGGGCCGGAGAGCTGTTTTTT. It specifies CSVGGAGELFF.

Only one count was recorded for this clone. The rearrangement links TRBV4-1 to TRBJ2-7; 10 nucleotides match TRBD2. The trim removed 1 base at V and 2 bases at J, leaving 8 bases unmatched. The CDR3 is 17 amino acids. The germline CDR1 and CDR2 sequences are MGHRA and YSYEKL. The chain's CDR3 is CASSQGMSGRVAYEQYF. CDR3 nucleotide sequence: TGCGCCAGCAGCCAAGGCATGAGCGGGAGGGTTGCCTACGAGCAGTACTTC.

The chain carries TRBV28 and TRBJ2-6; D gene uncertain. The ends were cut back, 3 bases at V and 0 bases at J, with 6 bases in the middle. In germline, CDR1 is MDHEN, CDR2 SYDVKM. The CDR3 extends over 15 amino acids. The CDR3, as DNA: TGTGCCAGCAGTTTGGGGATCTCTGGGGCCAACGTCCTGACTTTC. Translation: CASSLGISGANVLTF.

This chain uses TRBV6-6 with TRBJ2-1, with 11 bases fitting TRBD2. Losses at the gene ends were 5 bases for V and 6 bases for J; bases not matched to a gene: 12. Germline CDR1 MNHNY, CDR2 SVGAGI (reference sequence). The CDR3 length is 17 residues. The CDR3, as DNA: TGTGCCAGCAGTCCCCCCTCTAGCGGGAGGCCTCCCAATGAGCAGTTCTTC. Protein product: CASSPPSSGRPPNEQFF.

The rearrangement links TRBV19 to TRBJ2-7, with TRBD1 matching 8 bases. The length of the CDR3 is 15 residues. V gave up 3 bases and J gave up 3 bases; unmatched junction bases: 7. Germline lookup yields CDR1 LNHDA and CDR2 SQIVND (reference sequence). Written as DNA, the CDR3 is TGTGCCAGTAGTATGGTGGGGACAGGACTCTACGAGCAGTACTTC. Its protein product is CASSMVGTGLYEQYF.

The chain employs TRBV10-3 and TRBJ1-4; D may be TRBD1 (5 bases). Per germline, CDR1 ENHRY and CDR2 SYGVKD. This CDR3 has 12 amino acids. The ends were cut back, 4 bases at V and 12 bases at J, with 12 bases in the middle. CDR3 amino acids: CAISGQPPQLFF. CDR3 nucleotides: TGTGCCATCAGTGGACAGCCACCTCAACTGTTTTTT.

This clone was seen a single time. The chain combines TRBV27 with TRBJ2-3, with D perhaps being TRBD1 or TRBD2 (5 bases each). The CDR3 is 15 amino acids. Trimming took 5 bases from V and 4 from J, leaving 16 bases between them. Germline V gives CDR1 MNHEY, CDR2 SMNVEV (reference sequence). The CDR3 spells CASSPGASSPDTQYF. CDR3 bases: TGTGCCAGCAGTCCCGGGGCTAGCAGCCCAGATACGCAGTATTTT.

The CDR3 loop is CASSVAGVGGELFF. CDR3 DNA: TGTGCCAGCAGCGTAGCAGGGGTGGGCGGGGAGCTGTTTTTT. The chain couples TRBV9 to TRBJ2-2, with TRBD1 as a possible D gene (6 bases). Germline loops: CDR1 SGDLS, CDR2 YYNGEE. The germline V and J ends were trimmed by 0 bases and 7 bases, with 10 bases remaining between them. CDR3 length equals 14 residues.

The chain recombines TRBV5-1 with TRBJ2-7, with D maybe TRBD2 (5 bases). Trimming stripped 0 bases from V and 5 bases from J, with 15 bases between. The CDR3 is 15 residues long. Germline assignment: CDR1 SGHRS and CDR2 YFSETQ. In nucleotides, the CDR3 is TGCGCCAGCAGCTTGGCCCGGGGTTACTGGAACGAGCAGTACTTC. Protein sequence: CASSLARGYWNEQYF.

The chain carries TRBV6-5 and TRBJ1-4, with D tentatively TRBD1 (6 bases). The CDR3 has 13 amino acids. The germline V and J ends were trimmed by 6 bases and 7 bases, with 12 bases remaining between them. Germline values: CDR1 MNHEY, CDR2 SVGAGI. The CDR3 here is CASRTTGSEKLFF. The CDR3 bases are TGTGCCAGCAGGACTACAGGGAGTGAAAAACTGTTTTTT.

V and J are TRBV19 and TRBJ1-1, with TRBD1 as a possible D gene (5 bases). Per germline, CDR1 LNHDA and CDR2 SQIVND (reference sequence). This CDR3 has 16 amino acids. Trimming cost V 6 bases and J 0 bases, with 17 bases left between them. This CDR3 reads CASREQVANMNTEAFF. CDR3 DNA sequence: TGTGCCAGTAGGGAACAGGTCGCTAACATGAACACTGAAGCTTTCTTT.

The gene calls are TRBV7-3 and TRBJ2-1; D tentatively fits TRBD1 or TRBD2 (5 bases each). Germline lookup yields CDR1 SGHTA and CDR2 FQGTGA. Trimming shortened V by 7 bases and J by 6 bases, and 22 bases separated the two germline ends. The CDR3 length is 16 residues. The CDR3: CASTLGGTRGSNEQFF. In DNA, the CDR3 is TGTGCCAGCACCCTCGGTGGGACGAGGGGATCCAATGAGCAGTTCTTC.

The chain has TRBV5-3 and TRBJ1-1; TRBD1 is a possible D gene (5 bases). TRBV5-3 falls under the ORF class, with uncertain function. Deletions cut 4 bases from V and 1 base from J, with 20 bases between. This CDR3 contains 17 residues. DNA for the CDR3: TGTGCCAGAAGCAAAGACCAGGGTTTAGGGACGAACACTGAAGCTTTCTTT. Its translation is CARSKDQGLGTNTEAFF.

The chain is built from TRBV27 and TRBJ2-1; D is uncertain. CDR3 length equals 16 residues. Trimming shortened V by 3 bases and J by 0 bases, and 12 bases separated the two germline ends. CDR1 and CDR2 from the germline V gene are MNHEY and SMNVEV (reference sequence). This chain's CDR3 is CASSFVGISSYNEQFF. The DNA of the CDR3 is TGTGCCAGCAGTTTCGTGGGAATAAGCTCCTACAATGAGCAGTTCTTC.

The CDR3 DNA reads TGTGCCTGGAGTGTATCCAGCGGGAGTCGTGAGCAGTTCTTC. The encoded protein is CAWSVSSGSREQFF. This chain joins TRBV30 and TRBJ2-1, with 8 bases aligning to TRBD2. Germline V lookup: CDR1 GTSNPN, CDR2 SVGIG (reference sequence). The CDR3 totals 14 residues. V trimming: 0 bases; J trimming: 9 bases; junction bases outside the gene matches: 7.

The J gene is TRBJ2-7, the V gene TRBV6-5; weak D call: TRBD1 (5 bases). V was clipped by 5 bases and J by 5 bases, with 10 bases between them. Germline V gives CDR1 MNHEY, CDR2 SVGAGI. The CDR3 runs to 12 residues. The CDR3 reads CASSHPRDEQYF. CDR3 in DNA: TGTGCCAGCAGTCACCCCAGGGACGAGCAGTACTTC.

This sequence joins TRBV19 and TRBJ1-5; D not certain. Trimming pared 3 bases from V and 1 base from J, leaving 7 bases between. Germline values: CDR1 LNHDA, CDR2 SQIVND (reference sequence). The CDR3 runs to 14 residues. The CDR3 sequence: CASSIMQSNQPQHF. The CDR3 DNA reads TGTGCCAGTAGTATTATGCAGAGCAATCAGCCCCAGCATTTT.

The chain links TRBV29-1 to TRBJ2-3; TRBD1 aligns across 8 bases. With V trimmed by 7 bases and J by 6 bases, 12 bases remained unmatched. Per germline, CDR1 SQVTM and CDR2 ANQGSEA. This CDR3 region has 14 residues. The CDR3 nucleotides read TGCAGCGGCGGTTCCAGGGGGCGCAGGGATACGCAGTATTTT. Its translation is CSGGSRGRRDTQYF.

CDR3 amino acids: CASSLVAKGTANTEAFF. CDR3 nucleotides: TGTGCCAGCAGCTTAGTAGCAAAGGGGACAGCGAACACTGAAGCTTTCTTT. The chain links TRBV7-8 to TRBJ1-1; TRBD1 aligns across 7 bases. Losses at the gene ends were 1 base for V and 1 base for J; bases not matched to a gene: 9. Germline CDR1 SGHVS, CDR2 FQNEAQ. The CDR3 runs to 17 residues.

The J gene is TRBJ2-5, the V gene TRBV7-9; 8 bases are a match to TRBD1. J was trimmed by 5 bases and V by 1 base; bases with no gene match: 6. The CDR3 consists of 15 residues. Germline values: CDR1 SEHNR, CDR2 FQNEAQ (reference sequence). DNA of the CDR3: TGTGCCAGCAGCTTAGTCTTACAGGGGGTGGAGACCCAGTACTTC. This encodes CASSLVLQGVETQYF. The full variable domain, in which reference TRBV7-9 and TRBJ2-5 provide the parts outside the CDR3, is DTGVSQNPRHKITKRGQNVTFRCDPISEHNRLYWYRQTLGQGPEFLTYFQNEAQLEKSRLLSDRFSAERPKGSFSTLEIQRTEQGDSAMYLCASSLVLQGVETQYFGPGTRLLVL.

The gene calls are TRBV28 and TRBJ2-7; D is undetermined. The V gene lost 7 bases and the J gene lost 2 bases, with 9 bases spanning the gap. Germline lookup yields CDR1 MDHEN and CDR2 SYDVKM. The CDR3 spans 12 residues. CDR3 in amino acids: CASKDSPYEQYF. The CDR3 nucleotides read TGTGCCAGCAAAGACTCCCCCTACGAGCAGTACTTC.

This chain joins TRBV6-4 and TRBJ2-1; no firm D call. CDR1 is MRHNA, CDR2 SNTAGT, per germline. V was cut by 6 bases and J by 4 bases, with 10 bases left in between. The CDR3 covers 13 residues. CDR3 in DNA: TGTGCCAGCAGCCCCGATTGGTACAATGAGCAGTTCTTC. This codes for CASSPDWYNEQFF.

A remark on this clone: Relative to the germline gene, one junction end is altered; a read error may explain this. The genes are TRBV5-4 and TRBJ1-1; D gene ambiguous. Per germline, CDR1 SGHNT and CDR2 YYREEE (reference sequence). This CDR3 spans 11 amino acids. In DNA form, the CDR3 reads TGTGCCAGCAGCCTGGGGTACGGCCCTGCCTTT. Its protein is CASSLGYGPAF.

The rearrangement joins TRBV23-1 to TRBJ2-7, with unresolved D. TRBV23-1 falls under the ORF class, with uncertain function. The CDR3 is made up of 12 amino acids. V was shortened by 8 bases and J by 3 bases, with 11 bases between the two germline ends. In DNA, the CDR3 is TGCGCCAGCGCTCCCAAGTTCTACGAGCAGTACTTC. Its translation is CASAPKFYEQYF.

V usage is TRBV29-1 and J usage is TRBJ2-7, with D possibly matching TRBD2 (5 bases). Per germline, CDR1 SQVTM and CDR2 ANQGSEA. The CDR3 has 16 residues. V was pared by 2 bases and J by 2 bases, with 19 bases between. Here the CDR3 DNA reads TGCAGCGTTGAAATTCGGGAAGATACTGTTACCTACGAGCAGTACTTC. Its translation is CSVEIREDTVTYEQYF.